Listed below are T cell receptor beta chains from one sample, sequenced in a study of cytomegalovirus exposure and HLA in healthy donors. The data were produced by immunoSEQ multiplex PCR, yet TCRdb's version contains in-frame clones alone and is incomplete. This sample carries about 160,000 clones, around 84% of them seen once, and the ten largest clones take roughly 1.9%. What was sequenced was PBMCs. Receptors were obtained from a man younger than 35 in good health and CMV-seronegative. Both conserved end residues are part of each CDR3. D genes are given only for firm matches. Rows give clone size only sometimes, using once, few, many, or a class for an expanded clone.

V gene	D gene	J gene	clone size	CDR3 protein	CDR3 DNA
TRBV9	TRBD2	TRBJ2-1	-	CASSEARGGSYNEQFF	TGTGCCAGCAGCGAGGCCCGGGGGGGCTCCTACAATGAGCAGTTCTTC
TRBV6-6	-	TRBJ2-3	-	CASSTGAGTDTQYF	TGTGCCAGCAGTACTGGTGCTGGCACAGATACGCAGTATTTT
TRBV5-1	-	TRBJ1-5	-	CASSLDGGQPQHF	TGCGCCAGCAGCTTGGACGGAGGGCAGCCCCAGCATTTT
TRBV5-4	-	TRBJ1-1	-	CASSLGLERGGAFF	TGTGCCAGCAGCCTAGGTTTGGAACGGGGAGGAGCTTTCTTT
TRBV11-2	-	TRBJ1-1	-	CASSLAQGITEAFF	TGTGCCAGCAGCTTAGCCCAGGGTATCACTGAAGCTTTCTTT
TRBV12-5	-	TRBJ1-4	once	CASGLSGTEKLFF	TGTGCTAGTGGGCTCTCCGGGACAGAAAAACTGTTTTTT
TRBV5-1	-	TRBJ2-7	-	CASSLEGLVYEQYF	TGCGCCAGCAGCTTGGAGGGGCTAGTCTACGAGCAGTACTTC
TRBV29-1	-	TRBJ2-5	-	CSVELQWTQYF	TGCAGCGTTGAGTTGCAGTGGACCCAGTACTTC
TRBV9	TRBD2	TRBJ2-1	-	CASSPGTSGYNEQLF	TGTGCCAGCAGCCCTGGGACTAGCGGGTACAATGAGCAGCTCTTC
TRBV9	TRBD1	TRBJ2-6	few	CASSGYRGLSGANVLTF	TGTGCCAGCAGCGGATACAGGGGCCTCTCTGGGGCCAACGTCCTGACTTTC
TRBV5-5	TRBD1	TRBJ2-4	-	CASSYPGQGTKNIQYF	TGTGCCAGCAGCTACCCCGGACAGGGGACAAAAAACATTCAGTACTTC
TRBV2	TRBD1	TRBJ1-2	-	CASGNTGGGGYTF	TGTGCCAGCGGTAATACAGGGGGTGGCGGCTACACCTTC
TRBV5-5	TRBD1	TRBJ2-7	-	CASSQRQGGVSYEQYF	TGTGCCAGCAGCCAGAGACAGGGGGGGGTCTCCTACGAGCAGTACTTC
TRBV7-6	TRBD1	TRBJ1-4	-	CASSDRTGNNEKLFF	TGTGCCAGCAGCGACCGGACAGGGAATAATGAAAAACTGTTTTTT
TRBV2	-	TRBJ1-4	-	CASKTNNEKLFF	TGTGCCAGCAAAACTAATAATGAAAAACTGTTTTTT
TRBV2	TRBD1	TRBJ1-2	once	CASSFVLTGGHYGYTF	TGTGCCAGCAGCTTCGTCCTAACAGGGGGTCACTATGGCTACACCTTC
TRBV6-5	-	TRBJ2-5	-	CASGGGVETQYF	TGTGCCAGCGGGGGGGGCGTGGAGACCCAGTACTTC
TRBV4-1	-	TRBJ1-6	-	CASSQDRVASPLHF	TGCGCCAGCAGCCAAGACAGGGTAGCTTCACCCCTCCACTTT
TRBV7-2	TRBD2	TRBJ2-1	-	CASSLEAGGLGGEQFF	TGTGCCAGCAGCTTAGAGGCGGGGGGGCTGGGTGGTGAGCAGTTCTTC
TRBV28	-	TRBJ1-2	-	CASSPSNSNYGYTF	TGTGCCAGCAGTCCCTCCAACAGTAACTATGGCTACACCTTC
TRBV29-1	TRBD2	TRBJ2-3	-	CSVATFPGLAGGRTDTQYF	TGCAGCGTCGCCACTTTTCCGGGACTAGCGGGGGGGCGTACAGATACGCAGTATTTT
TRBV6-1	-	TRBJ2-7	-	CASNHDRRGYEQYF	TGTGCCAGCAACCACGACAGAAGAGGCTACGAGCAGTACTTC
TRBV11-2	TRBD2	TRBJ2-4	-	CASSLYAGGVQNIQYF	TGTGCCAGCAGCTTATATGCGGGGGGGGTTCAAAACATTCAGTACTTC
TRBV18	TRBD1	TRBJ2-5	-	CASSPLGQGATQYF	TGTGCCAGCTCACCCCTCGGACAGGGGGCCACCCAGTACTTC
TRBV6-5	-	TRBJ2-1	-	CASSYRYGNEQFF	TGTGCCAGCAGTTATCGGTACGGCAATGAGCAGTTCTTC
TRBV9	-	TRBJ2-7	-	CASSVGGGGYEQYF	TGTGCCAGCAGCGTAGGGGGGGGCGGGTACGAGCAGTACTTC
TRBV28	-	TRBJ1-2	once	CASSLSGLVQSYGYTF	TGTGCCAGCAGTTTAAGCGGATTGGTCCAGTCCTATGGCTACACCTTC
TRBV29-1	-	TRBJ1-2	-	CSVGSNYYGYTF	TGCAGCGTTGGATCTAATTACTATGGCTACACCTTC
TRBV6-1	-	TRBJ2-6	-	CASSDISSGANVLTF	TGTGCCAGCAGTGATATCAGCTCTGGGGCCAACGTCCTGACTTTC
TRBV9	TRBD2	TRBJ2-5	-	CASSAGTSGLQETQYF	TGTGCCAGCAGCGCCGGGACTAGCGGGCTTCAAGAGACCCAGTACTTC
TRBV6-1	TRBD1	TRBJ1-5	-	CASRGDSSNQPQHF	TGTGCCAGCAGGGGGGACAGTAGCAATCAGCCCCAGCATTTT
TRBV29-1	TRBD1	TRBJ1-2	-	CSVRSRDRYYGYTF	TGCAGCGTTAGATCACGGGACAGATACTATGGCTACACCTTC
TRBV19	TRBD1	TRBJ2-3	-	CASSVTGGTDTQYF	TGTGCCAGTAGTGTTACAGGGGGGACAGATACGCAGTATTTT
TRBV6-5	-	TRBJ2-1	-	CASSLGGRGLEQFF	TGTGCCAGCAGTTTGGGGGGGCGCGGCCTTGAGCAGTTCTTC
TRBV6-4	TRBD2	TRBJ2-1	few	CASSDSASGYNEQFF	TGTGCCAGCAGTGACTCGGCTAGCGGGTACAATGAGCAGTTCTTC
TRBV5-4	TRBD1	TRBJ2-2	-	CASSFETGAFTGELFF	TGTGCCAGCAGCTTTGAAACAGGGGCGTTCACCGGGGAGCTGTTTTTT
TRBV28	-	TRBJ1-1	-	CASTPGAFF	TGTGCCAGCACCCCAGGGGCTTTCTTT
TRBV9	TRBD1	TRBJ2-5	-	CASSPSGGDGETQYF	TGTGCCAGCAGCCCTTCAGGGGGCGACGGTGAGACCCAGTACTTC
TRBV9	-	TRBJ1-2	-	CASSGYRGTTNYGYTF	TGTGCCAGCAGCGGGTACCGGGGGACCACTAACTATGGCTACACCTTC
TRBV6-6	-	TRBJ1-2	-	CASSRDTQKGGYTF	TGTGCCAGCAGTCGGGACACCCAAAAGGGTGGCTACACCTTC
TRBV5-5	-	TRBJ2-1	-	CASSLTVSSYNEQFF	TGTGCCAGCAGCCTGACAGTTAGCTCCTACAATGAGCAGTTCTTC
TRBV5-6	TRBD1	TRBJ2-7	-	CASSYGTGELEQYF	TGTGCCAGCAGCTACGGGACAGGGGAACTCGAGCAGTACTTC
TRBV19	TRBD1	TRBJ2-6	-	CATGTGNSGANVLTF	TGTGCCACGGGGACAGGCAACTCTGGGGCCAACGTCCTGACTTTC
TRBV5-4	-	TRBJ1-2	few	CASSFGGARGFGGYTF	TGTGCCAGCAGCTTCGGGGGAGCAAGGGGTTTCGGCGGCTACACCTTC
TRBV6-5	-	TRBJ1-1	-	CASSFLMNTEAFF	TGTGCCAGCAGTTTTCTTATGAACACTGAAGCTTTCTTT